This T cell receptor (beta chain) appears in the sequencing data of a study of vaccination and CD4 T cells after COVID-19. Judged by abundance, this clonotype is medium-sized. Its target is unknown. Between the trimmed V and J ends, which lost 8 bases and 0 bases, there was a span of 17 bases. CDR1 WNHNN and CDR2 SYGVQD come from the germline V gene (reference sequence). CDR3 length: 15 residues. Treatment defined: approximately 11-day PBMC culture with coronavirus spike peptide pools or control peptides (ViraFEST assay). Prior to the COVID-19 pandemic (2011-2018), the unexposed donor's CD4+ T cells were collected. An Oncomine TCR Beta short-read assay was used to sequence the DNA from cultured CD4+ T cells. TCRdb ran MiXCR on the PCR reads and lists one entry per CDR3 protein. The table records over a thousand distinct CDR3 sequences, 12% of them present only once.

The sample was CD4+ T cells from blood, cultured in vitro. The V call is TRBV10-1, the J call TRBJ2-7; D could derive from TRBD1 or TRBD2 (5 bases each). This sequence originates from a human donor in good health. CDR3 amino acids: CASGPSGANSYEQYF. The CDR3 region has the DNA TGCGCCAGCGGACCCTCCGGGGCAAACTCCTACGAGCAGTACTTC.